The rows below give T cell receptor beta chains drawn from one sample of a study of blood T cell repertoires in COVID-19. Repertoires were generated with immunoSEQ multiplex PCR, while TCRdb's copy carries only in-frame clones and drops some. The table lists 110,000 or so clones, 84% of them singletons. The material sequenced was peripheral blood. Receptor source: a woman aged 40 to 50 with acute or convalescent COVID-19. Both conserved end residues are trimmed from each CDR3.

ASSQKGTGEKLF,TRBJ1-4,TRBV5-4
ATSELAGALNEQF,TRBJ2-1,TRBV4-2
ASSPGTDTGELF,TRBJ2-2,TRBV18
ASNPGRAGNSPLH,TRBJ1-6,TRBV19
ASSQDRGGDSETQY,TRBJ2-5,TRBV3-1/TRBV3-2
AWSPASGGATDTQY,TRBJ2-3,TRBV30
ASSPIVDEQY,TRBJ2-7,TRBV3-1/TRBV3-2
ASSVASGASGGLFPTDTQY,TRBJ2-3,TRBV9
ASSLPAGSYNEQF,TRBJ2-1,TRBV5-6
ASSLGSQGTGNTIY,TRBJ1-3,TRBV4-1
ASSYYSGTGNTIY,TRBJ1-3,TRBV6-5
ASSPSQVQETQY,TRBJ2-5,TRBV18
ASSFLPTGEEETQY,TRBJ2-5,TRBV5-6
ASSLRGSGANVLT,TRBJ2-6,TRBV5-6
ASGRELAGNTIY,TRBJ1-3,TRBV6-5
ASRTDSNYGYT,TRBJ1-2,TRBV6-5
ASSLGQGEKLF,TRBJ1-4,TRBV5-1
AWSPGALTNSPLH,TRBJ1-6,TRBV30
ASSPNLGGAGTDTQY,TRBJ2-3,TRBV2
ASSPLGVRTGSNEQY,TRBJ2-7,TRBV4-1
ASSRQGNTEAF,TRBJ1-1,TRBV25-1
SVKGGKVGAAGELF,TRBJ2-2,TRBV29-1